These 22 T cell receptor beta chains were sequenced from one sample in a study of T cell changes during pregnancy in multiple sclerosis. This table comes from immunoSEQ multiplex PCR, and its TCRdb copy is limited to in-frame clones, with some not included. The sample lists approximately 51,000 clones, roughly 94% occurring once. The input for sequencing was CD4+ T cells from peripheral blood mononuclear cells, taken in the second trimester of pregnancy. The receptors derive from a female donor with multiple sclerosis, enrolled in a pregnancy study.

This chain links TRBV11-2 with TRBJ1-2; maybe TRBD1 (5 bases). The V gene's germline CDR1 is SGHAT and CDR2 FQNNGV. V was pared by 5 bases and J by 2 bases, with 12 bases between. The CDR3 sequence is 14 residues long. The DNA for the CDR3 is TGTGCCAGCAGCCCCACCTGGGGCAACTATGGCTACACCTTC. Its protein is CASSPTWGNYGYTF.

The chain links TRBV9 to TRBJ1-1, with TRBD1 matching 10 bases. Germline CDR1 is SGDLS and CDR2 is YYNGEE. The CDR3 runs 16 residues. V shed 4 bases, J shed 10 bases, and the junction held 16 bases outside the gene matches. CDR3 sequence (DNA): TGTGCCAGCAGCCCCGACGTGGGGACAGGGGCCCAAGGAGCTTTCTTT. Translation: CASSPDVGTGAQGAFF.

This chain links TRBV2 with TRBJ1-2; TRBD1 aligns across 7 bases. Germline lookup yields CDR1 SNHLY and CDR2 FYNNEI. The CDR3 sequence is 16 residues long. After removal of 5 bases from V and 7 bases from J, the junction contained 16 bases not matched to a gene. The CDR3: CASSPSRSTGYGGYTF. The CDR3 coding sequence is TGTGCCAGCAGTCCCTCACGATCGACAGGGTACGGTGGCTACACCTTC.

The CDR3 region is CASRRQFETWETDTQYF. The CDR3, as DNA: TGTGCCAGCAGACGCCAGTTTGAGACATGGGAGACAGATACGCAGTATTTT. This chain joins TRBV7-2 and TRBJ2-3; the D gene is possibly TRBD2 (5 bases). CDR3 length: 17 residues. Looked up from germline, CDR1 is SGHTA and CDR2 is FQGNSA. Trimming stripped 6 bases from V and 3 bases from J, with 22 bases between. Looking up the rest from reference TRBV7-2 and TRBJ2-3 gives the full variable domain: GAGVSQSPSNKVTEKGKDVELRCDPISGHTALYWYRQSLGQGLEFLIYFQGNSAPDKSGLPSDRFSAERTGGSVSTLTIQRTQQEDSAVYLCASRRQFETWETDTQYFGPGTRLTVL.

This clone was picked up one time. CDR3 sequence reads: CASSVVVAGGPMLNEQFF. The CDR3 nucleotides are TGTGCCAGCAGCGTAGTGGTGGCGGGGGGGCCGATGCTCAATGAGCAGTTCTTC. This sequence joins TRBV9 and TRBJ2-1, with 9 bases lining up with TRBD2. Germline loops: CDR1 SGDLS, CDR2 YYNGEE. V lost 0 bases to trimming and J lost 6 bases; unmatched junction nucleotides: 13. The CDR3 sequence is 18 residues long.

This clone was found once. V usage is TRBV7-2 and J usage is TRBJ2-3; D call uncertain. This CDR3 contains 13 residues. With 7 bases removed from V and 2 bases from J, the gap between germline ends came to 10 bases. The germline V gene encodes CDR1 SGHTA and CDR2 FQGNSA. The DNA for the CDR3 is TGTGCCAGCACCTTTAGACTCACAGATACGCAGTATTTT. Its protein product is CASTFRLTDTQYF.

This sequence joins TRBV2 and TRBJ1-2, with 9 bases matching TRBD1. CDR1 and CDR2 (germline): SNHLY, FYNNEI. The CDR3 totals 13 residues. V lost 4 bases and J lost 13; bases outside the gene matches: 10. The CDR3 DNA follows: TGTGCCAGCAGTGGGGACAGGGTCGGTCGGACCACCTTC. Translating it yields CASSGDRVGRTTF. The entire variable domain, with the rest obtained from reference TRBV2 and TRBJ1-2, is as follows: EPEVTQTPSHQVTQMGQEVILRCVPISNHLYFYWYRQILGQKVEFLVSFYNNEISEKSEIFDDQFSVERPDGSNFTLKIRSTKLEDSAMYFCASSGDRVGRTTFGSGTRLTVV.

V gene TRBV25-1 combines with J gene TRBJ1-1; 10 bases are shared with TRBD1. V shed 6 bases and J 4 bases; nucleotides not matched to a gene: 17. CDR3 length: 18 amino acids. Germline V gives CDR1 MGHDK, CDR2 SYGVNS. The CDR3 bases are TGTGCCAGCAGCGCCAAGATCCCGGGACAGGGGACGTCCACTGAAGCTTTCTTT. It codes for CASSAKIPGQGTSTEAFF.

The chain recombines TRBV14 with TRBJ1-3, with D maybe TRBD1 (5 bases). The germline CDR1 and CDR2 sequences are SGHDN and FVKESK. Trimming removed 1 base from V and 6 bases from J, with 10 bases in between. CDR3 length: 14 amino acids. The CDR3 coding sequence is TGTGCCAGCAGCCAAGTACCGGGGGTAAACACCATATATTTT. Translated: CASSQVPGVNTIYF.

The V gene is TRBV20-1, the J gene TRBJ1-2; TRBD1 might be the D (5 bases). The V end lost 5 bases, the J end lost 8 bases, and 12 bases lay between the germline ends. The CDR3 runs 11 residues. Germline V gene lookup returns CDR1 DFQATT and CDR2 SNEGSKA (reference sequence). CDR3 DNA: TGCAGTGCTCGTCAGGGTGGAGGCTACACCTTC. Residues: CSARQGGGYTF.

The rearrangement links TRBV7-6 to TRBJ2-7, with a weak D call TRBD1 (6 bases). The CDR3 is 13 amino acids. Trimming removed 1 base at V and 7 bases at J, with 11 bases between. Germline lookup yields CDR1 SGHVS and CDR2 FNYEAQ. The CDR3 DNA sequence: TGTGCCAGCAGCTTAGACAGGGCTACGGAGCAGTACTTC. Its protein is CASSLDRATEQYF. Together with reference TRBV7-6 and TRBJ2-7, the CDR3 gives the full variable domain: GAGVSQSPRYKVTKRGQDVALRCDPISGHVSLYWYRQALGQGPEFLTYFNYEAQQDKSGLPNDRFSAERPEGSISTLTIQRTEQRDSAMYRCASSLDRATEQYFGPGTRLTVT.

In DNA form, the CDR3 reads TGTGCCAGTAGCCCCCTCCGGGACAGGGACAATTCACCCCTCCACTTT. Its protein is CASSPLRDRDNSPLHF. V and J are TRBV19 and TRBJ1-6; 9 positions match TRBD1. This CDR3 is 16 amino acids long. Germline V gives CDR1 LNHDA, CDR2 SQIVND (reference sequence). Trimming took 6 bases from V and 7 from J; bases not matched to a gene: 10. Full variable domain (missing parts from reference TRBV19 and TRBJ1-6): DGGITQSPKYLFRKEGQNVTLSCEQNLNHDAMYWYRQDPGQGLRLIYYSQIVNDFQKGDIAEGYSVSREKKESFPLTVTSAQKNPTAFYLCASSPLRDRDNSPLHFGNGTRLTVT.

The rearrangement links TRBV18 to TRBJ2-7, with D unclear. V lost 3 bases and J lost 6, with 9 bases in between. Germline values: CDR1 KGHSH, CDR2 LQKENI. CDR3 size: 12 residues. As DNA, the CDR3 is TGTGCCAGCTCACCCGGGTTCGGCGAGCAGTACTTC. Its translation: CASSPGFGEQYF. Complete variable domain (other parts from reference TRBV18 and TRBJ2-7): NAGVMQNPRHLVRRRGQEARLRCSPMKGHSHVYWYRQLPEEGLKFMVYLQKENIIDESGMPKERFSAEFPKEGPSILRIQQVVRGDSAAYFCASSPGFGEQYFGPGTRLTVT.

This chain connects TRBV4-2 to TRBJ1-1; D is unresolved. The ends were cut back, 0 bases at V and 5 bases at J, with 10 bases in the middle. Germline V CDR1 and CDR2: LGHNA, YNFKEQ. The CDR3 is made up of 14 amino acids. The CDR3 region is CASSQDRSRTEAFF. For the CDR3, the DNA is TGTGCCAGCAGCCAAGATAGATCGCGGACTGAAGCTTTCTTT.

The V call is TRBV30, the J call TRBJ1-6; no reliable D call. Trimming stripped 6 bases from V and 8 bases from J, with 17 bases between. CDR3 length: 14 amino acids. CDR1 and CDR2 from the germline V gene are GTSNPN and SVGIG (reference sequence). The CDR3 protein is CACRLGNTDSPLHF. CDR3 sequence (DNA): TGTGCCTGCCGCCTCGGTAATACGGATTCACCCCTCCACTTT.

The chain has TRBV27 and TRBJ2-2, with 9 bases that match TRBD1. Germline values: CDR1 MNHEY, CDR2 SMNVEV (reference sequence). V lost 2 bases and J lost 6; bases outside the gene matches: 7. The CDR3 sequence is 16 residues long. CDR3 sequence (DNA): TGTGCCAGCAGTTTAATGATGGGACAGGGTCCCGGGGAGCTGTTTTTT. Encoded protein: CASSLMMGQGPGELFF.

The chain joins TRBV18 to TRBJ2-7; 12 bases are shared with TRBD1. This CDR3 spans 15 amino acids. In germline, CDR1 is KGHSH, CDR2 LQKENI. V lost 6 bases to trimming and J lost 2 bases; unmatched junction nucleotides: 5. CDR3 nucleotide sequence: TGTGCCAGCTCTCGGGGGGACAGGGGGCCCTACGAGCAGTACTTC. Translating it yields CASSRGDRGPYEQYF.

The genes are TRBV19 and TRBJ1-1, with TRBD1 matching over 10 bases. Germline CDR1 LNHDA, CDR2 SQIVND (reference sequence). Trimming at V came to 10 bases and at J to 4 bases, leaving 12 bases not matched to a gene. The CDR3 totals 15 residues. The CDR3 DNA is TGTGCCACAAAGAAGCCCGGGACAGGGGCCACTGAAGCTTTCTTT. The encoded protein is CATKKPGTGATEAFF.

V gene TRBV23-1 combines with J gene TRBJ1-5; 7 bases fit TRBD1. TRBV23-1 is labeled an ORF, and its function is uncertain. V was clipped by 9 bases and J by 0 bases; unmatched bases: 2. The CDR3 runs to 13 residues. CDR3: CARRGPSNQPQHF. DNA of the CDR3: TGCGCCAGGAGGGGGCCTAGCAATCAGCCCCAGCATTTT.

The table lists this clone with a count of one. The V gene is TRBV7-2, the J gene TRBJ2-7, with TRBD1 matching 7 bases. V gave up 1 base and J gave up 0 bases; unmatched junction bases: 3. Germline V gene data show CDR1 as SGHTA and CDR2 as FQGNSA. The CDR3 totals 15 residues. CDR3 sequence reads: CASSLVRGLSYEQYF. The CDR3 DNA reads as TGTGCCAGCAGCTTAGTGAGGGGGCTCTCCTACGAGCAGTACTTC.

V gene TRBV5-8 combines with J gene TRBJ1-2; tentative D call: TRBD1 (6 bases). V lost 4 bases to trimming and J lost 2 bases, with 9 bases between them. The CDR3 extends over 13 amino acids. Germline lookup yields CDR1 SGHTS and CDR2 YDEGEE. CDR3 DNA sequence: TGTGCCAGCAGCCGCGGACAGAACTATGGCTACACCTTC. Its translation: CASSRGQNYGYTF.

The chain is built from TRBV19 and TRBJ2-1; 8 bases line up with TRBD2. Per germline, CDR1 LNHDA and CDR2 SQIVND (reference sequence). J was trimmed by 0 bases and V by 6 bases; bases with no gene match: 7. The CDR3 extends over 16 amino acids. CDR3 DNA: TGTGCCAGTAGGGGACAAAGCGGGGGCTCCTACAATGAGCAGTTCTTC. Its translation is CASRGQSGGSYNEQFF.